This TCR beta chain was captured by sequencing in a study of Ad26.COV2.S vaccination and SARS-CoV-2 variants. The CDR3 is made up of 13 amino acids. In germline, CDR1 is SEHNR, CDR2 FQNEAQ (reference sequence). Trimming took off 5 bases at V and 3 bases at J, with 10 bases between the two ends. Method: immunoSEQ multiplex PCR; TCRdb's copy keeps in-frame clones and lacks some. The data show some 180,000 clones, roughly 87% seen once. The receptor's source is a human donor who had recovered from COVID-19. The genes are TRBV7-9 and TRBJ1-1; TRBD1 is a possible D gene (5 bases). Here the sequenced sample was peripheral blood, taken after recovery from COVID-19. CDR3 sequence reads: CASSPRGDTEAFF. DNA for the CDR3: TGTGCCAGCAGCCCCCGGGGGGACACTGAAGCTTTCTTT.